The present TCR beta chain was sequenced within a study of T cell responses to AZD1222 COVID-19 vaccine. Produced via immunoSEQ multiplex PCR; TCRdb's table is partial and in-frame only. The sample lists about 130,000 clones, 80% to 90% occurring once. Overall study results and limits: Just five or six AZD1222 recipients were seropositive at baseline. Clonal diversity was possibly underestimated; the donors were predominantly white British and more often female. Variant regions that are unmutated are reportedly the target of nearly half of spike-specific TCRs.

The J segment lost 6 bases and the V segment lost 5 bases, leaving 6 bases of the junction unmatched. In germline, CDR1 is LNHDA, CDR2 SQIVND (reference sequence). The CDR3 is made up of 14 amino acids. This clone was detected only a few times. As yet, its antigen is unknown. The sequencing here drew on peripheral blood, taken on day 0 of AZD1222 vaccination. The TCR was taken from an adult in good health. The V gene is TRBV19, the J gene TRBJ2-4, with 8 nucleotides matching TRBD2. CDR3 protein: CASSAGLVGNIQYF. For the CDR3, the DNA is TGTGCCAGTAGTGCGGGACTAGTGGGAAACATTCAGTACTTC.